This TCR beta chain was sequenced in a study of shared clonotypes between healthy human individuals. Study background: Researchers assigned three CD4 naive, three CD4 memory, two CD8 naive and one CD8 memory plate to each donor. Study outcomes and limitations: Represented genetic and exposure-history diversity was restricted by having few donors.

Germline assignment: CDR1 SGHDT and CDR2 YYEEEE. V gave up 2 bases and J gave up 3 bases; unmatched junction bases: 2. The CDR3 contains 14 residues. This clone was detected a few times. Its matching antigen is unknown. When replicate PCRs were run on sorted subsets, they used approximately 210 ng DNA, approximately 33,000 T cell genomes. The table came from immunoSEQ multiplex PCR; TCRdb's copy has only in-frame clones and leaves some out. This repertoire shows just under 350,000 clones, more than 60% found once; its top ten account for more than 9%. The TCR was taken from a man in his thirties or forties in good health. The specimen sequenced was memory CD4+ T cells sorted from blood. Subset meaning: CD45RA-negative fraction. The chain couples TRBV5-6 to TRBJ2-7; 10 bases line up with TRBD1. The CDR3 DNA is TGTGCCAGCAGCTTCGGGACAGGGGTCTACGAGCAGTACTTC. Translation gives CASSFGTGVYEQYF.